This TCR beta chain emerged from a study of T-cell reconstitution after alpha-beta-depleted transplantation in children. A library of TCRbeta sequences, prepared with unique molecular identifiers, was generated. TCRdb itself ran the PCR reads through MiXCR, one entry per CDR3 protein. The sample holds about 400,000 distinct CDR3 sequences, roughly 22% seen once. This clonotype appeared a single time. Trimming at V came to 3 bases and at J to 0 bases, leaving 9 bases not matched to a gene. The CDR3 length is 17 residues. Looked up from germline, CDR1 is KGHSH and CDR2 is LQKENI. The sequence derives from a human donor who donated a stem cell graft to a child with acute myeloid leukemia. The chain recombines TRBV18 with TRBJ1-1; 8 bases are shared with TRBD1. Sequenced here: PBMCs from the stem cell graft donor, sampled from the stem cell graft. The CDR3 bases are TGTGCCAGCTCACCTATCCTCAGACAGGGGATGAACACTGAAGCTTTCTTT. It encodes CASSPILRQGMNTEAFF.